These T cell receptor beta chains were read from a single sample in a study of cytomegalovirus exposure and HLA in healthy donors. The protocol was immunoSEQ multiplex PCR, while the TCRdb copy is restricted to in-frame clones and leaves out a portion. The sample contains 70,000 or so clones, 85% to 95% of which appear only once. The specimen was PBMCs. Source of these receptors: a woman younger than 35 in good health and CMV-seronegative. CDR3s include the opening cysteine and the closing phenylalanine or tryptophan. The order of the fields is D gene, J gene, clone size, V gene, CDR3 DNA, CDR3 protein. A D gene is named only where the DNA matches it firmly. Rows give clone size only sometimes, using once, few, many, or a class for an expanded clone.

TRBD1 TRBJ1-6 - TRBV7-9 TGTGCCAGCAGCTTAGAGGGGACAGGGAATTCACCCCTCCACTTT CASSLEGTGNSPLHF
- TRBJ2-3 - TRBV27 TGTGCCAGCAGTCTAGCAGATACGCAGTATTTT CASSLADTQYF
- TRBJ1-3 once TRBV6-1 TGTGCCAGCAGGGTCCGGGGATCTGGAAACACCATATATTTT CASRVRGSGNTIYF
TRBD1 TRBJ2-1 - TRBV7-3 TGTGCCAGCAGCCCAGGACAGGGGAGTTACAATGAGCAGTTCTTC CASSPGQGSYNEQFF
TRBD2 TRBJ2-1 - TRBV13 TGTGCCAGCAGCCCCTTAGCGGGGTCCTACAATGAGCAGTTCTTC CASSPLAGSYNEQFF
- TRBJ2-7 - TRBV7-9 TGTGCCAGCAGCTTAACTACTTACGAGCAGTACTTC CASSLTTYEQYF
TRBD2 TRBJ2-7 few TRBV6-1 TGTGCCAGCGAAGCCGAGACTAGCGGTTCTTACGAGCAGTACTTC CASEAETSGSYEQYF
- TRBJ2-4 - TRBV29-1 TGCAGCGTGGACATAACAGGGATTGAGAACATTCAGTACTTC CSVDITGIENIQYF
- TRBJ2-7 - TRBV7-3 TGTGCCAGCAGCTTATCTAGGAGAGACGAGCAGTACTTC CASSLSRRDEQYF
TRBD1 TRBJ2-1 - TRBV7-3 TGTGCCAGCAGCTTAGGCGGGGGACGGGACAGGGCGTACAATGAGCAGTTCTTC CASSLGGGRDRAYNEQFF
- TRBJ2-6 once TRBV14 TGTGCCAGCAGCCAAGTTCCCAGCTCTGGGGCCAACGTCCTGACTTTC CASSQVPSSGANVLTF